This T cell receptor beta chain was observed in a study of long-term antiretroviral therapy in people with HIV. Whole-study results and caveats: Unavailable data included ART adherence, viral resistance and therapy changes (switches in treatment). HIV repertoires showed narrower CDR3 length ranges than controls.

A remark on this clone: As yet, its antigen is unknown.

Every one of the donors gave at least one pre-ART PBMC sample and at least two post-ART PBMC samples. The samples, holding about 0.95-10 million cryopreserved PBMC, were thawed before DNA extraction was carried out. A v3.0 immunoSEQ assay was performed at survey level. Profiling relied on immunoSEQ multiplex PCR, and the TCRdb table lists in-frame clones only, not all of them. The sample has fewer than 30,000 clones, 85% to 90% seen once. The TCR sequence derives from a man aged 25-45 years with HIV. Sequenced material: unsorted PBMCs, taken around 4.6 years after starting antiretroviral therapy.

The CDR3 sequence: CASNRLAGGGEQFF. The CDR3 DNA reads as TGCGCCAGCAACAGGCTAGCGGGAGGCGGGGAGCAGTTCTTC. The chain employs TRBV5-1 and TRBJ2-1; 11 bases are a match to TRBD2. CDR1 is SGHRS and CDR2 is YFSETQ in the germline V gene. The CDR3 extends over 14 amino acids. The J segment lost 10 bases and the V segment lost 6 bases, leaving 9 bases of the junction unmatched.